This T cell receptor (beta chain) was obtained from a study of blood T cell repertoires in COVID-19. On the study more broadly: Whether acute or convalescent, the COVID-19 samples came from the United States, Italy and Spain. The analysed material was cDNA or gDNA that came from T cells, B-cell-depleted T cells, or PBMCs.

Study processing details: Amplified reference gene primers provided the basis for estimating nucleated cell counts. This table comes from immunoSEQ multiplex PCR, and its TCRdb copy is limited to in-frame clones, with some not included. That table furnishes V, J and clone size, whereas the DNA furnished D and trimming. The sample holds about 170,000 clones; approximately 89% are singletons and the top ten take around 3.3%. V lost 0 bases and J lost 3, with 13 bases in between. Germline V CDR1 and CDR2: SGDLS, YYNGEE. This CDR3 region has 15 residues. This receptor was obtained from a man between 65 and 79 years old with acute or convalescent COVID-19. The sequencing input was peripheral blood. This chain links TRBV9 with TRBJ2-7; a possible D gene is TRBD1 (5 bases). DNA for the CDR3: TGTGCCAGCAGCGTAGCGGCAAGGGGCGACTACGAGCAGTACTTC. Amino acids: CASSVAARGDYEQYF.